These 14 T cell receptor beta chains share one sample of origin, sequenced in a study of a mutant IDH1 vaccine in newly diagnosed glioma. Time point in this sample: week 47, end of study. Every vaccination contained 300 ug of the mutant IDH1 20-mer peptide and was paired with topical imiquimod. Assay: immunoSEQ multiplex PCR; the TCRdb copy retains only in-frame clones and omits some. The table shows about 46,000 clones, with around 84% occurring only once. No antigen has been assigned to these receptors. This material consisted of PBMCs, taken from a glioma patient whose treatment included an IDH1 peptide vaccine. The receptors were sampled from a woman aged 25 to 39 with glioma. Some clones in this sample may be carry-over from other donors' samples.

CDR3 sequence reads: CAISVEGGATFGNTIYF. CDR3 coding DNA: TGTGCCATCAGTGTGGAAGGGGGAGCCACCTTTGGAAACACCATATATTTT. The rearrangement links TRBV10-3 to TRBJ1-3, with a tentative D call TRBD1 (6 bases). Trimming stripped 4 bases from V and 3 bases from J, with 19 bases between. The CDR3 extends over 17 amino acids. Looked up from germline, CDR1 is ENHRY and CDR2 is SYGVKD.

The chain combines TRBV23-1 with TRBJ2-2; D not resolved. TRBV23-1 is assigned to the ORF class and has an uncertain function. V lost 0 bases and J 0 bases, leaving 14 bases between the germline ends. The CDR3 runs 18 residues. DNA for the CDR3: TGCGCCAGCAGTCAATCGTTAGAGGCAGGCGCGAACACCGGGGAGCTGTTTTTT. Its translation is CASSQSLEAGANTGELFF.

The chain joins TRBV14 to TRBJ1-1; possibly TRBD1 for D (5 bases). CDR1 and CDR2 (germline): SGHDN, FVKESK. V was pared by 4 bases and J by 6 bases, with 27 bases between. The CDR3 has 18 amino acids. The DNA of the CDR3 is TGTGCCAGCAGCCGAGAACTTACCCGGAAAGGGGTCGACGCTGAAGCTTTCTTT. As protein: CASSRELTRKGVDAEAFF.

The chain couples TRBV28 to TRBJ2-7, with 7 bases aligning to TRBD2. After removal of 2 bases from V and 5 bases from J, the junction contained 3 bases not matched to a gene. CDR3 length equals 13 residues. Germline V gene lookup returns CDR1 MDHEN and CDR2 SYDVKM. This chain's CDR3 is CASSLGGDNEQYF. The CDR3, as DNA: TGTGCCAGCAGTTTAGGGGGGGATAACGAGCAGTACTTC.

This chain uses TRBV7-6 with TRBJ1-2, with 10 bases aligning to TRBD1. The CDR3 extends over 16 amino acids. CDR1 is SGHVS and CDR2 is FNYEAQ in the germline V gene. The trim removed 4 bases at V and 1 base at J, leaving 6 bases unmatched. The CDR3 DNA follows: TGTGCCAGCAGCTCCTACGGGACAGGGGATAACTATGGCTACACCTTC. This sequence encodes CASSSYGTGDNYGYTF.

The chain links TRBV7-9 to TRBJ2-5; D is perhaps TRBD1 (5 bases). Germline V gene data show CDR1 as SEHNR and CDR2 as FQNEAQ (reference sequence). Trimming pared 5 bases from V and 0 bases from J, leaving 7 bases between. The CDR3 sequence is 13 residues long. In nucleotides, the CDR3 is TGTGCCAGCAGCGACAGTTACCAAGAGACCCAGTACTTC. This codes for CASSDSYQETQYF.

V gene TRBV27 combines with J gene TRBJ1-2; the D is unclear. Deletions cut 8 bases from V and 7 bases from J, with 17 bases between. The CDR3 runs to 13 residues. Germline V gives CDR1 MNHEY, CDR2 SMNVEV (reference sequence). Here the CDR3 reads CASSYGVGSGYTF. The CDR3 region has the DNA TGTGCCAGCTCTTACGGGGTGGGAAGTGGCTACACCTTC.

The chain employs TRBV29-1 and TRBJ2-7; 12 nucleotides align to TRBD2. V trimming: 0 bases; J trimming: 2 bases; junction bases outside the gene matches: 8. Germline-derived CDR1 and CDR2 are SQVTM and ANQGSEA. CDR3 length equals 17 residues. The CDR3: CSVEDPTTSGRPYEQYF. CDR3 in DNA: TGCAGCGTTGAAGATCCCACCACTAGCGGGAGGCCCTACGAGCAGTACTTC.

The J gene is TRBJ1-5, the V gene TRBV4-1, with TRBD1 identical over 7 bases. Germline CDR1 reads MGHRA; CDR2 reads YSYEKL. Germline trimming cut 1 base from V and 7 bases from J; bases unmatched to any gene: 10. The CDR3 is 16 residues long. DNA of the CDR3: TGCGCCAGCAGCCAAGTGGATTACAGGGGATACCAGCCCCAGCATTTT. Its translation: CASSQVDYRGYQPQHF.

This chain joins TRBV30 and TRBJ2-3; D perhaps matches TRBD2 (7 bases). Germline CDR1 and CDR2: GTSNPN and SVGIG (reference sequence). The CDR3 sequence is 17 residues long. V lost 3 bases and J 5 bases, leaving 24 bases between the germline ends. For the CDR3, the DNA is TGTGCCTGGAGACCAGGGGTGCGGGGGCACAAGGGAGATACGCAGTATTTT. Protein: CAWRPGVRGHKGDTQYF.

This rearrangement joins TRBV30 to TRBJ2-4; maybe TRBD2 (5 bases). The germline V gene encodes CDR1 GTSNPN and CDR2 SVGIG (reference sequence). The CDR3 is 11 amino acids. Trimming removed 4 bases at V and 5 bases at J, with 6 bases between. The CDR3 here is CAWKRENIQYF. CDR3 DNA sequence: TGTGCCTGGAAGAGGGAAAACATTCAGTACTTC.

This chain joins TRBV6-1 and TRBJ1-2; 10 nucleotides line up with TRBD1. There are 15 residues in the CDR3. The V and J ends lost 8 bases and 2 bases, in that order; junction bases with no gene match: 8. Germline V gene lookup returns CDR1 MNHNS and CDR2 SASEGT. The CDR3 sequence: CASLRDRGLNYGYTF. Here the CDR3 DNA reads TGTGCCAGCCTCCGGGACAGGGGCTTGAACTATGGCTACACCTTC.

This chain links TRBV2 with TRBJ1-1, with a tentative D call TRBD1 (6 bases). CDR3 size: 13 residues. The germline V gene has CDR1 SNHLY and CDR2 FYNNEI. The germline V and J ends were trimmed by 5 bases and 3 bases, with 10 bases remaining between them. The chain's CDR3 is CASSIKGDTEAFF. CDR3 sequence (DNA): TGTGCCAGCAGTATAAAGGGGGACACTGAAGCTTTCTTT.

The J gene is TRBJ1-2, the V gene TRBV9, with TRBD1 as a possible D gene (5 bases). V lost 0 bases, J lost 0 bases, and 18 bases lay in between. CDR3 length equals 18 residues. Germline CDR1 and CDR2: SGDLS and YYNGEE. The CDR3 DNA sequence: TGTGCCAGCAGCGTAGCTACGGGCAGGGAGGGAGCTAACTATGGCTACACCTTC. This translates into CASSVATGREGANYGYTF.